The subject of this entry is one T cell receptor (beta chain). CDR3 length: 13 amino acids. V gave up 0 bases and J gave up 10 bases, with 10 bases separating them. The germline gives CDR1 LGHNA, CDR2 YSLEER. The data were obtained in a study of blood T cell repertoires in COVID-19. Study-wide context: T cells, B-cell-depleted T cells, or PBMCs supplied cDNA or gDNA.

In the original workflow: For nucleated cells, counts were estimated from reference gene primer amplification. TCRdb's copy holds only in-frame clones and misses some; the assay was immunoSEQ multiplex PCR. V and J calls and clone size are copied from that table; D and trimming were computed from the DNA. The sample records about 370,000 clones, 89% being singletons. The origin of this receptor is a woman between 25 and 40 years old with COVID-19, enrolled during active disease. The chain employs TRBV4-3 and TRBJ2-1; D call uncertain. The sample taken for sequencing was peripheral blood. The CDR3 loop reads CASSQDVSSEQFF. The CDR3, as DNA: TGCGCCAGCAGCCAAGATGTGTCTTCCGAGCAGTTCTTC.